These 8 T cell receptor beta chains were sequenced from one sample in a study of T cell changes during pregnancy in multiple sclerosis. Here immunoSEQ multiplex PCR was the method, and the copy in TCRdb shows in-frame clones only, minus some. The sample carries about 69,000 clones, roughly 93% recorded once. The specimen was peripheral blood, collected in the third trimester of pregnancy. The receptors here all came from a female donor with multiple sclerosis, enrolled in a pregnancy study.

The CDR3 bases are TGTGCCAGCAGCCTAAAAGGACAGAGGTCCTACAATGAGCAGTTCTTC. Translated: CASSLKGQRSYNEQFF. V gene TRBV7-9 combines with J gene TRBJ2-1; maybe TRBD1 (6 bases). The CDR3 consists of 16 residues. Germline values: CDR1 SEHNR, CDR2 FQNEAQ (reference sequence). V gave up 5 bases and J gave up 1 base, with 15 bases separating them.

This chain connects TRBV2 to TRBJ2-1, with TRBD2 matching 11 bases. The germline CDR1 and CDR2 sequences are SNHLY and FYNNEI. The CDR3 runs to 14 residues. Trimming at V came to 9 bases and at J to 4 bases, leaving 5 bases not matched to a gene. CDR3 residues: CASNIAGGYNEQFF. In nucleotides, the CDR3 is TGTGCCAGTAACATAGCGGGGGGGTACAATGAGCAGTTCTTC.

This clone is a singleton in its sample. V gene TRBV10-3 combines with J gene TRBJ2-3, with TRBD2 matching over 8 bases. The CDR3 totals 15 residues. After removal of 0 bases from V and 5 bases from J, the junction contained 4 bases not matched to a gene. CDR1 and CDR2 from the germline V gene are ENHRY and SYGVKD. CDR3 region: CAISESSGAEDTQYF. The CDR3 DNA reads TGTGCCATCAGTGAGTCTAGCGGGGCCGAAGATACGCAGTATTTT.

The rearrangement joins TRBV5-1 to TRBJ2-5; the match to TRBD1 covers 7 bases. Germline loops: CDR1 SGHRS, CDR2 YFSETQ. The CDR3 has 12 residues. V was pared by 3 bases and J by 10 bases, with 6 bases of the junction left unmatched. CDR3 DNA sequence: TGCGCCAGCAGCTCCAATCAGGGGGACCAGTACTTC. Its translation is CASSSNQGDQYF.

Here the CDR3 reads CASSHAGTGVDYGYTF. In DNA, the CDR3 is TGTGCCAGCAGCCACGCCGGGACAGGGGTAGACTATGGCTACACCTTC. V is TRBV13 and J is TRBJ1-2; TRBD1 matches at 10 bases. This CDR3 region has 16 residues. Losses at the gene ends were 5 bases for V and 3 bases for J; bases not matched to a gene: 9. Germline assignment: CDR1 PRHDT and CDR2 FYEKMQ (reference sequence).

This chain uses TRBV7-2 with TRBJ1-2; D is unresolved. The CDR3 runs 13 residues. V lost 1 base and J 5 bases, leaving 8 bases between the germline ends. The germline V gene encodes CDR1 SGHTA and CDR2 FQGNSA. This chain's CDR3 is CASSLDRGYGYTF. CDR3 bases: TGTGCCAGCAGCTTAGACCGAGGGTATGGCTACACCTTC.

The chain carries TRBV9 and TRBJ1-1; tentatively, D is TRBD1 (6 bases). Germline V gene lookup returns CDR1 SGDLS and CDR2 YYNGEE. Trimming shortened V by 4 bases and J by 1 base, and 8 bases separated the two germline ends. The CDR3 sequence is 13 residues long. CDR3 coding DNA: TGTGCCAGCAGCCAAGGGGGGAACACTGAAGCTTTCTTT. This gives the protein CASSQGGNTEAFF. Full variable domain (missing parts from reference TRBV9 and TRBJ1-1): DSGVTQTPKHLITATGQRVTLRCSPRSGDLSVYWYQQSLDQGLQFLIQYYNGEERAKGNILERFSAQQFPDLHSELNLSSLELGDSALYFCASSQGGNTEAFFGQGTRLTVV.

This clone has a handful of counts. Other DNA sequences in this sample translate to the same CDR3. The chain employs TRBV4-2 and TRBJ1-1; 9 bases fit TRBD1. Trimming took 5 bases from V and 4 from J; bases not matched to a gene: 14. CDR1 is LGHNA, CDR2 YNFKEQ, per germline. The CDR3 is 17 residues long. The CDR3 spells CASSVRTGVGEGTEAFF. DNA of the CDR3: TGTGCCAGCAGCGTACGGACAGGGGTGGGTGAAGGCACTGAAGCTTTCTTT.